One and the same sample provided the 13 T cell receptor beta chains below, sequenced in a study of shared clonotypes between healthy human individuals. The data were produced by immunoSEQ multiplex PCR, yet TCRdb's version contains in-frame clones alone and is incomplete. The data show about 2 million clones, with 85% to 95% seen just once and 0.9% to 1.3% held by the top ten. CD45RO negativity and positive selection for CCR7 defined naive CD8 cells, a population that excluded terminally differentiated effector memory CD45RA+ cells. The specimen was naive CD8+ T cells sorted from blood. The receptors derive from a young man in good health.

A remark on this clone: Additional DNA sequences in this sample encode the identical CDR3. The chain is built from TRBV7-8 and TRBJ2-3; D call uncertain. There are 12 residues in the CDR3. Trimming pared 1 base from V and 5 bases from J, leaving 4 bases between. CDR1 and CDR2 from the germline V gene are SGHVS and FQNEAQ. The CDR3 spells CASSLVVDTQYF. The CDR3 region has the DNA TGTGCCAGCAGCTTAGTTGTAGATACGCAGTATTTT. The whole variable domain, filled in from reference TRBV7-8 and TRBJ2-3, reads GAGVSQSPRYKVAKRGQDVALRCDPISGHVSLFWYQQALGQGPEFLTYFQNEAQLDKSGLPSDRFFAERPEGSVSTLKIQRTQQEDSAVYLCASSLVVDTQYFGPGTRLTVL.

The chain is built from TRBV7-9 and TRBJ2-2; 7 nucleotides agree with TRBD1. Trimming cost V 6 bases and J 6 bases; bases outside gene matches: 7. Germline CDR1 is SEHNR and CDR2 is FQNEAQ (reference sequence). The CDR3 is made up of 14 amino acids. The CDR3 here is CASSFDRAAGELFF. CDR3 bases: TGTGCCAGCAGTTTTGACAGGGCCGCCGGGGAGCTGTTTTTT.

This chain uses TRBV27 with TRBJ1-1, with D possibly being TRBD1 (6 bases). Trimming pared 5 bases from V and 1 base from J, leaving 11 bases between. The CDR3 totals 14 residues. CDR1 and CDR2 from the germline V gene are MNHEY and SMNVEV (reference sequence). CDR3 coding DNA: TGTGCCAGCAGTCCCCGGACAGCGAACACTGAAGCTTTCTTT. Its translation is CASSPRTANTEAFF.

The V call is TRBV18, the J call TRBJ1-5; no reliable D call. CDR1 and CDR2 (germline): KGHSH, LQKENI. Trimming cost V 2 bases and J 5 bases, with 16 bases left between them. CDR3 size: 16 residues. Here the CDR3 DNA reads TGTGCCAGCTCACCAATAGGTCTAAGGGAAGATCAGCCCCAGCATTTT. It is translated as CASSPIGLREDQPQHF.

The chain couples TRBV6-1 to TRBJ2-3, with D perhaps matching TRBD1 (5 bases). The V gene's germline CDR1 is MNHNS and CDR2 SASEGT. The length of the CDR3 is 13 residues. Trimming pared 9 bases from V and 5 bases from J, leaving 15 bases between. CDR3 loop: CAREGASGDTQYF. The CDR3 bases are TGTGCCAGGGAAGGGGCTTCGGGAGATACGCAGTATTTT.

This clone appeared a single time. The gene calls are TRBV13 and TRBJ2-7; TRBD1 agrees at 7 bases. The germline V gene encodes CDR1 PRHDT and CDR2 FYEKMQ (reference sequence). J lost 4 bases, V lost 1 base, and 7 bases had no gene match. The length of the CDR3 is 15 residues. The CDR3 protein is CASSLDPQGTYEQYF. The CDR3, as DNA: TGTGCCAGCAGCTTAGATCCACAGGGGACGTACGAGCAGTACTTC.

The rearrangement uses TRBV9 and TRBJ2-1, with 8 bases aligning to TRBD2. Germline V gene sequence: CDR1 SGDLS, CDR2 YYNGEE. The CDR3 has 16 residues. Losses at the gene ends were 3 bases for V and 0 bases for J; bases not matched to a gene: 5. CDR3 DNA: TGTGCCAGCAGCGCGCCTAGCGGGTCCTCCTACAATGAGCAGTTCTTC. It codes for CASSAPSGSSYNEQFF.

The V call is TRBV2, the J call TRBJ2-5, with TRBD2 matching 9 bases. Trimming removed 6 bases from V and 1 base from J; junction bases left unmatched: 9. Germline CDR1 and CDR2: SNHLY and FYNNEI. The CDR3 sequence is 16 residues long. DNA for the CDR3: TGTGCCAGCAGCCCTTCAGCGGGGGGCCTCCAAGAGACCCAGTACTTC. Protein: CASSPSAGGLQETQYF. Based on the CDR3 plus reference TRBV2 and TRBJ2-5, the full variable domain is EPEVTQTPSHQVTQMGQEVILRCVPISNHLYFYWYRQILGQKVEFLVSFYNNEISEKSEIFDDQFSVERPDGSNFTLKIRSTKLEDSAMYFCASSPSAGGLQETQYFGPGTRLLVL.

The chain couples TRBV28 to TRBJ2-3, with D unclear. Germline CDR1 and CDR2: MDHEN and SYDVKM. CDR3 length: 13 amino acids. V was trimmed by 6 bases and J by 6 bases, leaving 13 bases between them. CDR3 residues: CASSDPSVDTQYF. The CDR3 DNA follows: TGTGCCAGCAGCGACCCGTCCGTGGATACGCAGTATTTT.

The V and J genes are TRBV5-1 and TRBJ2-4, with TRBD1 identical over 10 bases. Germline V CDR1 and CDR2: SGHRS, YFSETQ. J gave up 1 base and V 4 bases, and 5 bases lay outside the gene matches. The CDR3 contains 16 residues. The CDR3 DNA reads as TGCGCCAGCAGCGGGACAGGGGTTTTGGCCAAAAACATTCAGTACTTC. Its protein product is CASSGTGVLAKNIQYF. The variable domain in full, with the rest retrieved from reference TRBV5-1 and TRBJ2-4, is KAGVTQTPRYLIKTRGQQVTLSCSPISGHRSVSWYQQTPGQGLQFLFEYFSETQRNKGNFPGRFSGRQFSNSRSEMNVSTLELGDSALYLCASSGTGVLAKNIQYFGAGTRLSVL.

The chain links TRBV5-1 to TRBJ2-3; D gene ambiguous. This CDR3 is built from 15 residues. V lost 0 bases and J 3 bases, leaving 11 bases between the germline ends. CDR1 is SGHRS and CDR2 is YFSETQ in the germline V gene. For the CDR3, the DNA is TGCGCCAGCAGCTTGGACAGTGTCGGAACAGATACGCAGTATTTT. This encodes CASSLDSVGTDTQYF.

This chain links TRBV7-2 with TRBJ2-3; weak D call: TRBD1 (5 bases). Deletions cut 2 bases from V and 6 bases from J, with 12 bases between. Germline V lookup: CDR1 SGHTA, CDR2 FQGNSA. The CDR3 loop spans 14 amino acids. The CDR3 nucleotides are TGTGCCAGCAGCTTATGGGCAGGGTGGGATACGCAGTATTTT. It is translated as CASSLWAGWDTQYF.

The rearrangement links TRBV5-5 to TRBJ1-6; D unresolved. Looked up from germline, CDR1 is SGHKS and CDR2 is YYEKEE (reference sequence). V was clipped by 1 base and J by 0 bases, with 14 bases between them. This CDR3 spans 18 amino acids. This chain's CDR3 is CASSLLQPESSYNSPLHF. DNA of the CDR3: TGTGCCAGCAGCTTGCTTCAGCCAGAGAGCTCCTATAATTCACCCCTCCACTTT.